This T cell receptor (beta chain) is drawn from a study of blood T cell repertoires in COVID-19. As processed by the authors: Nucleated cell counts were estimated from reference gene primer amplification. Sequencing used immunoSEQ multiplex PCR; TCRdb keeps in-frame clones, though not all of them. V, J and clone size are those of that table, while D and trimming were read from the DNA. The top ten hold more than 1.4% of the sample, which has 250,000 to 350,000 clones, approximately 84% seen once. V was clipped by 4 bases and J by 11 bases, with 11 bases between them. Germline V CDR1 and CDR2: LNHNV, YYDKDF (reference sequence). This CDR3 is 12 amino acids long.

The sequencing input was peripheral blood. The receptor was isolated from a human donor with COVID-19, enrolled during active disease. The donor label of this sample is uncertain. The chain has TRBV15 and TRBJ2-2, with a weak D call TRBD2 (6 bases). DNA of the CDR3: TGTGCCACCAGCACGGGGCGGGGCGAGCTGTTTTTT. Amino acids: CATSTGRGELFF.